The clone carrying this T cell receptor beta chain occurred many times. The antigen is unknown. Germline V gene data show CDR1 as MNHEY and CDR2 as SMNVEV (reference sequence). The V segment lost 5 bases and the J segment 0 bases; nucleotides outside the gene matches: 8. CDR3 length: 16 residues. Investigators prepared the TCR beta libraries by applying iRepertoire HTBI primers and Arm-PCR of CDR3 regions. As originally analysed: Samples revealed roughly 62 TRBV and 14 TRBJ segments. TCRdb called the multiplex PCR reads again in MiXCR, with one record for every CDR3 protein. In this record, the V and J calls reflect TCRdb's handling and not the investigators' own analysis. The sample includes over 300,000 distinct CDR3 sequences, about 14% of them seen just once. These data belong to a study of regulatory T cells in long-lasting Graves disease. Study as a whole: Graves' cases, newly diagnosed, had used antithyroid drugs under 3 months. Study outcomes and limitations: Accuracy was perhaps lowered by the small sample size. The study found persistent patients shared more public clonotypes (approximately 2,700) than new patients (over 900).

As for time point: newly diagnosed GD, antithyroid drugs for less than 3 months. With RNA extracted from PBMCs as input, the TCR library was made. The chain employs TRBV27 and TRBJ2-3; 7 bases align to TRBD2. This TCR was sampled from a female donor with Graves disease. Sequences were derived from peripheral blood mononuclear cells (PBMCs), sampled at new diagnosis, from a patient treated with antithyroid drugs. The CDR3 DNA is TGTGCCAGCAGTCTCGGACTAGGGGCGAGCACAGATACGCAGTATTTT. Translating gives CASSLGLGASTDTQYF.